This is a list of T cell receptor beta chains from one sample in a study of shared clonotypes between healthy human individuals. Profiling relied on immunoSEQ multiplex PCR, and the TCRdb table lists in-frame clones only, not all of them. This table has nearly 1,000,000 clones, 76% appearing once. Sequences were obtained from memory CD4+ T cells sorted from blood. All receptors derive from a man aged 18 to 29 in good health. The CDR3 runs from the conserved cysteine through the conserved F or W. D genes are given only for firm matches. Rows give clone size only sometimes, using once, few, many, or a class for an expanded clone.

TGTGCCAGCACTTCGACAGGCCTACGTTGGGAGCAGTTCTTC | CASTSTGLRWEQFF | NA | TRBJ2-1 | few | 14 | TRBV6-1
TGTGCCAGTAGTCCTAGCGGGGGAGATACGCAGTATTTT | CASSPSGGDTQYF | TRBD2 | TRBJ2-3 | NA | 13 | TRBV19
TGTGCCAGCAGTGTATCGGTAGCGGGGGCCCAAGGGACCCAGTACTTC | CASSVSVAGAQGTQYF | TRBD2 | TRBJ2-5 | NA | 16 | TRBV6-1
TGTGCCAGCAGCTTAGCCGGGACTAGCGGGACAGATACGCAGTATTTT | CASSLAGTSGTDTQYF | TRBD2 | TRBJ2-3 | NA | 16 | TRBV7-2
TGCGGGGCGATGAGGGCAGATACGCAGTATTTT | CGAMRADTQYF | NA | TRBJ2-3 | NA | 11 | TRBV29-1
TGTGCCAGTCCCTCCAACTGGGGGGCACCCTACAATGAGCAGTTCTTC | CASPSNWGAPYNEQFF | NA | TRBJ2-1 | NA | 16 | TRBV5-3
TGTGCCAGCAATCTTGGAGGGAGGGAAAAACTGTTTTTT | CASNLGGREKLFF | NA | TRBJ1-4 | NA | 13 | TRBV6-1
TGCGCCAGCAGCCAAGAGGCTAGCGGGAGGGCCGGCACCTACGAGCAGTACTTC | CASSQEASGRAGTYEQYF | TRBD2 | TRBJ2-7 | NA | 18 | TRBV4-3
TGTGCCAGCCGGCGGGGGGATGGTTCCTACGAGCAGTACTTC | CASRRGDGSYEQYF | TRBD2 | TRBJ2-7 | NA | 14 | TRBV6-5
TGCGCCAGCAGCCAAGGCAGGGGGGGTTACACTGAAGCTTTCTTT | CASSQGRGGYTEAFF | TRBD1 | TRBJ1-1 | NA | 15 | TRBV4-1
TGTGCCAGCAGGTCCGGGGAAGCAGCTAATGAAAAACTGTTTTTT | CASRSGEAANEKLFF | NA | TRBJ1-4 | NA | 15 | TRBV6-5
TGTGCCAGTAGTATAAGCGGACAGAGAGTCAATGAGCAGTTCTTC | CASSISGQRVNEQFF | NA | TRBJ2-1 | once | 15 | TRBV19
TGCGCCAGCACGGACCCCCTAGATGCGGAAACTGGGGCCAACGTCCTGACTTTC | CASTDPLDAETGANVLTF | NA | TRBJ2-6 | NA | 18 | TRBV5-1
TGTGCCAGCAGCCAGGGGACGGGTCTAGGGGGGGAGACCCAGTACTTC | CASSQGTGLGGETQYF | NA | TRBJ2-5 | once | 16 | TRBV5-4
TGCAGCGTTGACTATGGGGCCCGGTCGGAGACCCAGTACTTC | CSVDYGARSETQYF | NA | TRBJ2-5 | NA | 14 | TRBV29-1
TGCGCCAGCACCCTTGAGACTAGTAGGTTCAATGAGCAGTTCTTC | CASTLETSRFNEQFF | NA | TRBJ2-1 | NA | 15 | TRBV5-1
TGTGCCAGTAGTATAGGGCCCGGGGGGGGAACAGATACGCAGTATTTT | CASSIGPGGGTDTQYF | TRBD2 | TRBJ2-3 | NA | 16 | TRBV19
TGTGCCAGCAGTTATCCGGGAGGAGCCAAAAACATTCAGTACTTC | CASSYPGGAKNIQYF | TRBD2 | TRBJ2-4 | NA | 15 | TRBV6-6
TGTGCCAGCAGGGAGGACTACGAGCAGTACTTC | CASREDYEQYF | NA | TRBJ2-7 | NA | 11 | TRBV6-1
TGCGCCAGCAGCCAAGATCTTGCGGAGGGGCCTTATGGCTACACCTTC | CASSQDLAEGPYGYTF | NA | TRBJ1-2 | NA | 16 | TRBV4-1
TGTGCCAGCGCCGAGTCAGATACGCAGTATTTT | CASAESDTQYF | NA | TRBJ2-3 | NA | 11 | TRBV18
TGTGCCAGCAGTGAACAGGGGAGGGGCGGCTACACCTTC | CASSEQGRGGYTF | TRBD1 | TRBJ1-2 | NA | 13 | TRBV5-6
TGCACGGCGGATGGGAATCTGGGACTCGGAGGGCCGAACACTGAAGCTTTCTTT | CTADGNLGLGGPNTEAFF | NA | TRBJ1-1 | NA | 18 | TRBV1
TGTGCCAGCAGCGTTCTAGCGGGGAGCGATGAGCAGTTCTTC | CASSVLAGSDEQFF | TRBD2 | TRBJ2-1 | NA | 14 | TRBV6-1
TGCGCCAGCAGCCGACGAATCGACAGGGGAACTAACACTGAAGCTTTCTTT | CASSRRIDRGTNTEAFF | TRBD1 | TRBJ1-1 | NA | 17 | TRBV5-1
TGCAGCGTCCGGAGGGGGACAGGGATAAGCACAGATACGCAGTATTTT | CSVRRGTGISTDTQYF | TRBD1 | TRBJ2-3 | NA | 16 | TRBV29-1
TGCAGTGCTAGGGCAGATACGCAGTATTTT | CSARADTQYF | NA | TRBJ2-3 | NA | 10 | TRBV20-1
TGTGCCATCAGCCGGGACAGGAACTATGGCTACACCTTC | CAISRDRNYGYTF | TRBD1 | TRBJ1-2 | NA | 13 | TRBV10-3
TGTGCCAGCAGCCAAGACCGGCGGACCTCCACTGAAGCTTTCTTT | CASSQDRRTSTEAFF | NA | TRBJ1-1 | NA | 15 | TRBV14
TGCGCCAGCAGGGCGACAGGGGGCTACGAGCAGTACTTC | CASRATGGYEQYF | TRBD1 | TRBJ2-7 | NA | 13 | TRBV5-1
TGTGCCATCAGAACGGCCTCTGGAAACACCATATATTTT | CAIRTASGNTIYF | NA | TRBJ1-3 | NA | 13 | TRBV10-3
TGTGCCAGCAGCTTGCTCTCAGGGAATGGGTATGAGCAGTTCTTC | CASSLLSGNGYEQFF | NA | TRBJ2-1 | NA | 15 | TRBV5-6
TGTGCCAGCGAGGGACAGCGAGACACCGGGGAGCTGTTTTTT | CASEGQRDTGELFF | TRBD1 | TRBJ2-2 | NA | 14 | TRBV5-6
TGTGCCAGCGCCCAAGGGGGGGCTAACCCTGAAGCTTTCTTT | CASAQGGANPEAFF | NA | TRBJ1-1 | NA | 14 | TRBV7-3
TGTGCCAGCAGTGTAACAGGGAATCTTGCTAACTATGGCTACACCTTC | CASSVTGNLANYGYTF | NA | TRBJ1-2 | few | 16 | TRBV6-1
TGCGCCAGCAGCTTGGTTGCAGACACTGAAGCTTTCTTT | CASSLVADTEAFF | NA | TRBJ1-1 | NA | 13 | TRBV5-1
TGCGCCAGCAGCCAAGACATACTCCGGGACCGACTCAATGAGCAGTTCTTC | CASSQDILRDRLNEQFF | NA | TRBJ2-1 | once | 17 | TRBV4-1
TGTGCCAGCAGCCCCCCCCAGGTGACAGATACGCAGTATTTT | CASSPPQVTDTQYF | NA | TRBJ2-3 | NA | 14 | TRBV7-3
TGCGCCAGCAGCCAAGATTACGGAGGCAATCAGCCCCAGCATTTT | CASSQDYGGNQPQHF | NA | TRBJ1-5 | few | 15 | TRBV4-3
TGTGCCAGCAGTGAAAACCCGGTGGATCTCTATGGCTACACCTTC | CASSENPVDLYGYTF | NA | TRBJ1-2 | NA | 15 | TRBV6-1
TGTGCCAGCAGCTTGAACAGAGCCAACGGGGGCTACACCTTC | CASSLNRANGGYTF | NA | TRBJ1-2 | NA | 14 | TRBV11-2
TGTGCCAGCAGTACTGACAGGGGGACCGGGGAGCTGTTTTTT | CASSTDRGTGELFF | TRBD1 | TRBJ2-2 | NA | 14 | TRBV6-1
TGTGCCAGCCTTATAGCGGGAGGAAACAATGAGCAGTTCTTC | CASLIAGGNNEQFF | TRBD2 | TRBJ2-1 | NA | 14 | TRBV7-2
TGTGCCAGCAGCAAGTTTGATAGCAATCAGCCCCAGCATTTT | CASSKFDSNQPQHF | NA | TRBJ1-5 | few | 14 | TRBV5-4
TGTGCCAGCTCACCGAGAGGGGGAGAGAGGAATGAGCAGTTCTTC | CASSPRGGERNEQFF | NA | TRBJ2-1 | NA | 15 | TRBV18
TGCGCCAGCAGCTTGGCAGGGGGCACCTACGAGCAGTACTTC | CASSLAGGTYEQYF | TRBD1 | TRBJ2-7 | NA | 14 | TRBV5-1
TGCGCCAGCAGCTTGGGGGGGACCAACTACAATGAGCAGTTCTTC | CASSLGGTNYNEQFF | NA | TRBJ2-1 | NA | 15 | TRBV5-1
TGTGCCTGGAGCGTCGGGACTAGCGGATACGAGCAGTACTTC | CAWSVGTSGYEQYF | TRBD2 | TRBJ2-7 | once | 14 | TRBV30
TGCAGCGTTGATAACAGGGAATCTCACCACAATGAGCAGTTCTTC | CSVDNRESHHNEQFF | NA | TRBJ2-1 | NA | 15 | TRBV29-1
TGTGCCAGCTCCGCTATGCTTAACAGGGAACAGCCCCAGCATTTT | CASSAMLNREQPQHF | NA | TRBJ1-5 | NA | 15 | TRBV18
TGTGCCAGCAGGCGGGAGGGCCGACCCTACAATGAGCAGTTCTTC | CASRREGRPYNEQFF | TRBD2 | TRBJ2-1 | NA | 15 | TRBV6-5
TGTGCCAGCATCCGATCTGGGACGTCTTCCTACGAGCAGTACTTC | CASIRSGTSSYEQYF | NA | TRBJ2-7 | NA | 15 | TRBV7-9
TGTGCCAGCAGTTACGGGGGGAGCACTGAAGCTTTCTTT | CASSYGGSTEAFF | NA | TRBJ1-1 | once | 13 | TRBV6-5